The TCR beta chain described here comes from a study of T cells in Graves' hyperthyroidism and ophthalmopathy. This clonotype was counted between two and nine times. Its target is not known. Diagnoses used clinical symptoms, serum thyroxine and TRAb, thyroid ultrasound and orbital computed tomography. Researchers took RNA transcripts and amplified the TCR beta CDR3 regions from them. A first-round RT-PCR of the TCR CDR3 used the HTBI primer set. MiXCR, applied by TCRdb to the multiplex PCR reads, yields one record per CDR3 protein. The table lists 540,000 or so distinct CDR3 sequences, about 43% of them singletons. V lost 4 bases to trimming and J lost 10 bases; unmatched junction nucleotides: 11. From germline, CDR1 is SGHRS and CDR2 YFSETQ. The CDR3 is 15 amino acids. Study results and caveats: The model's output predicted ophthalmopathy at a median of 6.5 months prior to onset.

Material: peripheral blood or thyroid tissue (not recorded which). The genes are TRBV5-1 and TRBJ1-6; TRBD1 matches 7 bases. The TCR comes from an adult woman with Graves' disease, either hyperthyroidism or ophthalmopathy (not recorded which). The CDR3 DNA reads as TGCGCCAGCAGCCCGGGGGACAGAGGAACATCACCCCTCCACTTT. Translating gives CASSPGDRGTSPLHF.